This T cell receptor beta chain emerged from a study of T cell repertoires in cytomegalovirus infection (dated by TCRdb to the late 2010s). The study in broad terms: Recently identified HLA-C-restricted CMV epitopes, whose presentation resists viral immunomodulation, were targeted by peptide stimulations together with well-studied HLA-B-restricted epitopes. Donor HLA type was relevant to the analysis, because carriage of CMV infection together with the matching HLA type was indicated by public TCR beta signatures. The paper as a whole reports these results and caveats: The ex vivo response was dominated by HLA-C-restricted CMV-specific TCR beta clonotypes, which also provided the single most frequent clonotype in two of eight donors. Cumulative frequency of public TCR beta family members discriminated carriers of CMV infection plus the relevant HLA type in this cohort and an independent approximately 350-donor cohort.

The reads were generated on an Illumina HiSeq 1500. TCRdb reworked the public reads: Q25 trimming with fastp, MiXCR clone assembly, productive beta chains retained. Each record represents a unique CDR3 protein, reported with the most common genes and DNA among its rows. The sample includes fewer than 900,000 distinct CDR3 sequences, with 29% observed a single time. Approximately 14% of the sample lies in the top ten. This specimen's treatment or condition label, per the study, means: in vitro stimulation with specific CMV peptide epitopes to enrich CMV-specific T cells. V is pared back by 0 bases and J by 6 bases, with 9 bases lying between the germline termini. The germline V gene provides CDR1 SGHRS and CDR2 YFSETQ. The CDR3, from cysteine to phenylalanine, totals 13 residues. Only the CDR3 portion is preserved as DNA: 39 bases, with reading frame beginning at the first base. Note on this clonotype: This receptor's antigen is unknown. A much larger clone is a single base away; this may be a read error.

The sequencing used cultured CD8+ T cells from PBMCs, collected from culture after CMV antigen stimulation. The receptor was derived from a human donor in good health (CMV status not recorded). Some clones in this sample may be carry-over from other donors' samples. The chain employs TRBV5-1 and TRBJ1-1, with no reliable assignment of the D segment. The base sequence is TGCGCCAGCAGCTTGGTACCAAACGCTGAAGCTTTCTTT. Its protein is CASSLVPNAEAFF.